Listed below are T cell receptor beta chains from one sample, sequenced in a study of neurological immune-mediated disorders. One entry per CDR3 protein, called by TCRdb with MiXCR from the 5' RACE reads. The sample holds roughly 45,000 distinct CDR3 sequences, around an eighth seen once. Sequenced sample: PBMCs. The source is a man aged 25-45 years in good health. The CDR3 runs from the conserved cysteine through the conserved F or W. D genes are given only for firm matches. For some rows the clone size is stated as once, few or many, or as a class when expanded; others skip it.

J: TRBJ2-2; size: many; V: TRBV4-2; D: -; CDR3: CASSQATEGRNTGELFF; DNA: TGTGCCAGCAGCCAAGCGACCGAGGGCCGGAACACCGGGGAGCTGTTTTTT
J: TRBJ1-1; size: many; V: TRBV5-1; D: -; CDR3: CASRLLGSYTEAFF; DNA: TGCGCCAGCCGTCTTCTCGGGTCATACACTGAAGCTTTCTTT
J: TRBJ2-5; size: many; V: TRBV28; D: -; CDR3: CASSTGPGVEETQYF; DNA: TGTGCCAGCAGCACGGGACCTGGGGTTGAAGAGACCCAGTACTTC
J: TRBJ2-7; size: many; V: TRBV28; D: TRBD2; CDR3: CASRSLGLAGGYEQYF; DNA: TGTGCCAGCAGGTCTCTCGGACTAGCGGGAGGCTACGAGCAGTACTTC
J: TRBJ2-7; size: many; V: TRBV7-9; D: -; CDR3: CASSSSASVPTYEQYF; DNA: TGTGCCAGCAGCTCCTCGGCCAGCGTGCCAACCTACGAGCAGTACTTC
J: TRBJ1-6; size: many; V: TRBV7-8; D: -; CDR3: CASTGGVNSPLHF; DNA: TGTGCCAGCACCGGGGGGGTAAATTCACCCCTCCACTTT
J: TRBJ2-3; size: many; V: TRBV20-1; D: -; CDR3: CSATGFTAAGDTQYF; DNA: TGCAGTGCCACCGGTTTTACAGCGGCGGGAGATACGCAGTATTTT
J: TRBJ2-3; size: many; V: TRBV28; D: -; CDR3: CASSDRAGGDTQYF; DNA: TGTGCCAGCAGTGATAGGGCCGGCGGAGATACGCAGTATTTT
J: TRBJ2-7; size: many; V: TRBV5-5; D: -; CDR3: CASSLGRGPYEQYF; DNA: TGTGCCAGCAGCTTGGGGAGGGGACCCTACGAGCAGTACTTC
J: TRBJ2-2; size: -; V: TRBV25-1; D: -; CDR3: CASSERVYTGELFF; DNA: TGTGCCAGCAGTGAAAGGGTTTACACCGGGGAGCTGTTTTTT
J: TRBJ2-1; size: many; V: TRBV11-2; D: -; CDR3: CASSSRSGGAGRAIREQFF; DNA: TGTGCCAGCAGCTCCCGGTCGGGCGGGGCGGGACGGGCGATCCGTGAGCAGTTCTTC
J: TRBJ2-7; size: many; V: TRBV10-3; D: -; CDR3: CALRVPGTQSYEQYF; DNA: TGTGCCCTGAGGGTCCCCGGGACTCAGTCCTACGAGCAGTACTTC
J: TRBJ2-7; size: many; V: TRBV29-1; D: -; CDR3: CSVVFGGSDEQYF; DNA: TGCAGCGTTGTCTTTGGGGGGAGTGACGAGCAGTACTTC
J: TRBJ1-3; size: many; V: TRBV7-9; D: -; CDR3: CASSLSRETEDTIYF; DNA: TGTGCCAGCAGTCTCTCCAGGGAAACGGAGGACACCATATATTTT
J: TRBJ1-5; size: many; V: TRBV7-2; D: -; CDR3: CASSLGHQNNQPQHF; DNA: TGTGCCAGCAGCTTAGGACACCAGAACAATCAGCCCCAGCATTTT
J: TRBJ2-1; size: many; V: TRBV7-9; D: -; CDR3: CASSFGDSEQFF; DNA: TGTGCCAGCAGCTTTGGGGATTCTGAGCAGTTCTTC
J: TRBJ2-2; size: many; V: TRBV12-3/TRBV12-4; D: TRBD1; CDR3: CASRPIRQGALLSNTGELFF; DNA: TGTGCCAGCAGGCCTATCAGACAGGGGGCCCTCTTGTCGAACACCGGGGAGCTGTTTTTT
J: TRBJ2-3; size: many; V: TRBV6-2/TRBV6-3; D: -; CDR3: CAIQAGHTDTQYF; DNA: TGTGCCATACAAGCGGGACACACAGATACGCAGTATTTT
J: TRBJ1-5; size: many; V: TRBV7-2; D: -; CDR3: CASSLAVNQPQHF; DNA: TGTGCCAGCAGCTTGGCCGTCAATCAGCCCCAGCATTTT
J: TRBJ1-1; size: many; V: TRBV10-2; D: -; CDR3: CASTNSGDLGEAFF; DNA: TGCGCCAGCACCAACTCAGGGGATTTGGGTGAAGCTTTCTTT
J: TRBJ2-3; size: many; V: TRBV5-1; D: TRBD2; CDR3: CASSPERERTQYF; DNA: TGCGCCAGCAGCCCTGAGCGGGAGCGGACGCAGTATTTT
J: TRBJ1-1; size: many; V: TRBV20-1; D: -; CDR3: CSASPDTNTEAFF; DNA: TGCAGTGCTAGTCCCGACACGAACACTGAAGCTTTCTTT
J: TRBJ2-2; size: many; V: TRBV5-1; D: TRBD2; CDR3: CASSLPGLAGVNTGELFF; DNA: TGCGCCAGCAGCTTGCCGGGACTAGCGGGGGTCAACACCGGGGAGCTGTTTTTT
J: TRBJ2-3; size: many; V: TRBV6-2/TRBV6-3; D: TRBD2; CDR3: CASSYAGTSGTQYF; DNA: TGTGCCAGCAGTTACGCCGGGACTAGCGGGACGCAGTATTTT
J: TRBJ1-4; size: few; V: TRBV9; D: TRBD1; CDR3: CASSPGTGGWEKLFF; DNA: TGTGCCAGCAGCCCCGGGACAGGGGGCTGGGAAAAACTGTTTTTT
J: TRBJ1-6; size: many; V: TRBV20-1; D: -; CDR3: CSARESSYNSPLHF; DNA: TGCAGTGCTAGAGAGAGCTCCTATAATTCACCCCTCCACTTT
J: TRBJ2-7; size: many; V: TRBV5-8; D: -; CDR3: CASSLEGGTTYEQYF; DNA: TGTGCCAGCAGCTTGGAGGGGGGAACAACCTACGAGCAGTACTTC
J: TRBJ2-2; size: many; V: TRBV5-1; D: -; CDR3: CASSPEGTLNTGELFF; DNA: TGCGCCAGCAGCCCGGAGGGGACGTTGAACACCGGGGAGCTGTTTTTT